This record looks at one T cell receptor beta chain sequence and its context. Naive CD8 isolation took CD45RO-negative cells positively selected for CCR7 and excluded terminally differentiated effector memory CD45RA+ cells. The data are from a study of shared clonotypes between healthy human individuals. Germline loops: CDR1 SEHNR, CDR2 FQNEAQ (reference sequence). This CDR3 comprises 14 residues. The trim removed 5 bases at V and 6 bases at J, leaving 7 bases unmatched. Genomic DNA belonging to each subset was distributed in equal measure over several immunoSEQ plates. Original analysis: ImmunoSEQ output lacked quality scores and full-length reads, limiting matched filtering. Method: immunoSEQ multiplex PCR; TCRdb's copy keeps in-frame clones and lacks some. V, J and clone size are taken as reported in that table, and D and trimming were inferred from the DNA itself. The sample has roughly 2 million clones, about 94% seen once.

The chain is built from TRBV7-9 and TRBJ2-3, with 8 bases matching TRBD2. The TCR sequence derives from a young man in good health. The sample consisted of naive CD8+ T cells sorted from blood. CDR3 sequence (DNA): TGTGCCAGCAGCCCCCCCGGACTAGCCGATACGCAGTATTTT. This gives the protein CASSPPGLADTQYF.